This TCR beta chain emerged from a study of blood T cell repertoires in COVID-19. Some clones are missing from TCRdb's copy, which holds only in-frame ones; the method was immunoSEQ multiplex PCR. The data contain about 230,000 clones, approximately 90% of them seen just once; the ten biggest clones take up around a tenth. Germline CDR1 and CDR2: LNHDA and SQIVND (reference sequence). The V and J ends lost 5 bases and 7 bases respectively, with 11 bases between them. The CDR3 consists of 12 residues. This clone occurred once. The sample taken for sequencing was peripheral blood. The V call is TRBV19, the J call TRBJ1-1; a weak D match, TRBD1 (5 bases). This TCR was sampled from a man aged 50-59 years with COVID-19, enrolled during active disease. Written as DNA, the CDR3 is TGTGCCAGTAGTCTATCAACAGGTGAAGCTTTCTTT. It specifies CASSLSTGEAFF.